These T cell receptor beta chains were read from a single sample in a study of a mutant IDH1 vaccine in newly diagnosed glioma. What these receptors recognize is not known. The repertoire was sequenced with immunoSEQ multiplex PCR; TCRdb's copy has only in-frame clones and lacks some. The data contain approximately 41,000 clones, over 75% of them singletons. Sequenced here: PBMCs, sampled from a glioma patient whose treatment included an IDH1 peptide vaccine. Receptors were obtained from a man between 40 and 49 years old with glioma. The CDR3 runs from the conserved cysteine through the conserved F or W. Fields, in order: clone size, CDR3 length, J gene, D gene, V gene, CDR3 DNA, CDR3 protein. The D gene is left open where the match is weak. Some rows have no size entry. The others give once, few or many, or a class for an expanded clone.

. | 13 | TRBJ2-4 | . | TRBV28 | TGTGCCAGCAGCCCCTTTCTACAGAACATTCAGTACTTC | CASSPFLQNIQYF
. | 15 | TRBJ1-1 | . | TRBV5-4 | TGTGCCAGCAGCCCCCAGGGAACCTTGAACACTGAAGCTTTCTTT | CASSPQGTLNTEAFF
. | 14 | TRBJ2-1 | . | TRBV6-5 | TGTGCCAGCAGTTACCTCCAGGGCCGGGATGAGCAGTTCTTC | CASSYLQGRDEQFF
few | 14 | TRBJ1-1 | . | TRBV13 | TGTGCCAGCAGCCTTGGATGGGGGAACACTGAAGCTTTCTTT | CASSLGWGNTEAFF
. | 14 | TRBJ1-4 | TRBD1 | TRBV7-9 | TGTGCCAGCAGATTAGACAGGGGGAATGAAAAACTGTTTTTT | CASRLDRGNEKLFF
few | 16 | TRBJ2-1 | TRBD1 | TRBV9 | TGTGCCAGCAGCGTAGCGGGACAGGGAATTTACAATGAGCAGTTCTTC | CASSVAGQGIYNEQFF
. | 17 | TRBJ1-3 | TRBD1 | TRBV15 | TGTGCCACCAGCAGATCAAAACAGGGGCCGGGGGGAAACACCATATATTTT | CATSRSKQGPGGNTIYF
. | 12 | TRBJ2-1 | . | TRBV6-1 | TGTGCCAGCAGTGAAGCGGGGGGTAAGCAGTTCTTC | CASSEAGGKQFF
. | 14 | TRBJ1-4 | TRBD1 | TRBV7-9 | TGTGCCAGCAGCTCCCTGGGACAGGGGCGAGAACTGTTTTTT | CASSSLGQGRELFF
. | 16 | TRBJ1-3 | . | TRBV6-5 | TGTGCCAGCAGTTACAGGGGGGGCTTGTCTGGAAACACCATATATTTT | CASSYRGGLSGNTIYF
once | 15 | TRBJ2-1 | TRBD1 | TRBV5-1 | TGCGCCAGCAGCCTAGGGACAGGGGGTCACAATGAGCAGTTCTTC | CASSLGTGGHNEQFF
. | 15 | TRBJ2-3 | . | TRBV30 | TGTGCCTGGAGTAGGGGGGATGGGGACACAGATACGCAGTATTTT | CAWSRGDGDTDTQYF
. | 15 | TRBJ2-2 | TRBD1 | TRBV10-1 | TGCGCCAGCAGTGAGCAGGGGGCAAGCACCGGGGAGCTGTTTTTT | CASSEQGASTGELFF
. | 14 | TRBJ1-1 | . | TRBV5-5 | TGTGCCAGCAGCTTGGTAGGGGGTAACACTGAAGCTTTCTTT | CASSLVGGNTEAFF
. | 15 | TRBJ2-7 | TRBD1 | TRBV29-1 | TGCAGCGTTCATGACTCCGGGACAGGGGTACGCGAGCAGTACTTC | CSVHDSGTGVREQYF
. | 14 | TRBJ2-7 | TRBD1 | TRBV19 | TGTGCCAGTAGTATGACAGGGGGGAAAGACGAGCAGTACTTC | CASSMTGGKDEQYF
. | 15 | TRBJ1-6 | . | TRBV30 | TGTGCCTGGAGTGTAACAGGGTACTATAATTCACCCCTCCACTTT | CAWSVTGYYNSPLHF
few | 16 | TRBJ2-6 | TRBD1 | TRBV5-4 | TGTGCCAGCAGCCGGACAGGGGCCTCTGGGGCCAACGTCCTGACTTTC | CASSRTGASGANVLTF
. | 11 | TRBJ1-2 | . | TRBV20-1 | TGCAGTGCCTCGACGGTAGACGGCTACACCTTC | CSASTVDGYTF
. | 14 | TRBJ2-3 | . | TRBV19 | TGTGCCAGTAGTACGGGGGCCCTTGCTGATACGCAGTATTTT | CASSTGALADTQYF
. | 14 | TRBJ1-6 | . | TRBV6-5 | TGTGCCAGCAGTTTGGGGACCCATAATTCACCCCTCCACTTT | CASSLGTHNSPLHF
. | 17 | TRBJ1-3 | TRBD1 | TRBV5-1 | TGCGCCAGCAGACGCAGCCCGGGACAGGGAAATGGAAACACCATATATTTT | CASRRSPGQGNGNTIYF
. | 14 | TRBJ2-2 | . | TRBV7-8 | TGTGCCAGCTTGAGGTATCCTGACACCGGGGAGCTGTTTTTT | CASLRYPDTGELFF
few | 15 | TRBJ2-7 | . | TRBV4-3 | TGCGCCAGCAGCCAAGATGTGGGATCCCCCTACGAGCAGTACTTC | CASSQDVGSPYEQYF
. | 17 | TRBJ1-5 | . | TRBV19 | TGTGCCAGTAGTATAGATCCGGGCAGGGTGCGCAATCAGCCCCAGCATTTT | CASSIDPGRVRNQPQHF
few | 15 | TRBJ1-1 | TRBD1 | TRBV11-2 | TGTGCCAGCAGTGCGGGACAGGGGGCGATAACTGAAGCTTTCTTT | CASSAGQGAITEAFF
. | 13 | TRBJ1-1 | . | TRBV28 | TGTGCCAGCAGTCTACGGACAGCCACTGAAGCTTTCTTT | CASSLRTATEAFF
. | 12 | TRBJ2-2 | . | TRBV28 | TGTGCCAGCAGCCCGGGTGCCGGGGAGCTGTTTTTT | CASSPGAGELFF
. | 15 | TRBJ2-5 | TRBD2 | TRBV30 | TGTGCCTGGAGTGAGGGTAGCGGGCGACAAGAGACCCAGTACTTC | CAWSEGSGRQETQYF
. | 14 | TRBJ2-5 | TRBD1 | TRBV4-2 | TGTGCCAGCAGCCCTAGGGACAGCCAAGAGACCCAGTACTTC | CASSPRDSQETQYF
. | 13 | TRBJ2-1 | TRBD2 | TRBV7-2 | TGTGCCAGCAGCCCTTCTGGGGGGGGAAAGCAGTTCTTC | CASSPSGGGKQFF
. | 13 | TRBJ1-6 | TRBD1 | TRBV5-1 | TGCGCCAGCCGGACAGGGGAAATTTCACCCCTCCACTTT | CASRTGEISPLHF
. | 15 | TRBJ2-2 | . | TRBV7-2 | TGTGCCAGCAGCTCCCGGGGCGCGAACACCGGGGAGCTGTTTTTT | CASSSRGANTGELFF
. | 16 | TRBJ2-7 | TRBD1 | TRBV7-2 | TGTGCCAGCAGCTTAAGGGGACAGGGAGGCTCCTACGAGCAGTACTTC | CASSLRGQGGSYEQYF
. | 14 | TRBJ1-4 | . | TRBV5-6 | TGTGCCAGCAGCTTGGGCAGGGCTAATGAAAAACTGTTTTTT | CASSLGRANEKLFF
. | 14 | TRBJ1-6 | . | TRBV7-9 | TGTGCCAGCAGCTTTCAGGGAATGAATTCACCCCTCCACTTT | CASSFQGMNSPLHF
. | 12 | TRBJ2-1 | . | TRBV5-4 | TGTGCCAGCAGCGCTACATACAATGAGCAGTTCTTC | CASSATYNEQFF
. | 13 | TRBJ1-1 | . | TRBV7-2 | TGTGCCAGCAGCTTAAGGGGGAACACTGAAGCTTTCTTT | CASSLRGNTEAFF
. | 17 | TRBJ2-3 | TRBD1 | TRBV25-1 | TGTGCCAGCAGTGGACGCCCGGGACAGGGTATAACAGATACGCAGTATTTT | CASSGRPGQGITDTQYF
. | 15 | TRBJ1-2 | . | TRBV6-4 | TGTGCCAGCAGTGCCACTTTCCAGGGGCGGGCCGGCTACACCTTC | CASSATFQGRAGYTF
. | 12 | TRBJ1-3 | . | TRBV28 | TGTGCCAGCAGTTTTGGGGGAAACACCATATATTTT | CASSFGGNTIYF
. | 12 | TRBJ1-4 | . | TRBV30 | TGTGCCTGGGGGGTCGCGGAGGAAAAACTGTTTTTT | CAWGVAEEKLFF
. | 15 | TRBJ1-1 | TRBD1 | TRBV15 | TGTGCCACCAGCAGAGATGACAGGGGGCGCGGTGAAGCTTTCTTT | CATSRDDRGRGEAFF
. | 14 | TRBJ2-1 | TRBD1 | TRBV19 | TGTGCCAGTAGTATGGGACAGGCATACAATGAGCAGTTCTTC | CASSMGQAYNEQFF
. | 15 | TRBJ2-1 | TRBD1 | TRBV28 | TGTGCCAGCAGTTCACAGGGGGTTTACTACAATGAGCAGTTCTTC | CASSSQGVYYNEQFF
. | 16 | TRBJ2-7 | TRBD2 | TRBV4-1 | TGCGCCAGCAGCCAAGGTTCAACGGAGCGGGACTACGAGCAGTACTTC | CASSQGSTERDYEQYF
. | 13 | TRBJ1-1 | . | TRBV19 | TGTGCCAGTAGTATCTCCGGGACACCCGAAGCTTTCTTT | CASSISGTPEAFF
. | 11 | TRBJ2-5 | . | TRBV20-1 | TGCAGTGCGTCAGGTTCCCTGACCCAGTACTTC | CSASGSLTQYF
. | 14 | TRBJ2-7 | . | TRBV27 | TGTGCCAGCAGTTCCCCAGGCCAGTCCTACGAGCAGTACTTC | CASSSPGQSYEQYF
once | 19 | TRBJ2-3 | TRBD2 | TRBV4-3 | TGCGCCAGCAGCCGCCGGACTAGCGGGGACACTCTAAGCACAGATACGCAGTATTTT | CASSRRTSGDTLSTDTQYF
. | 16 | TRBJ2-3 | TRBD2 | TRBV5-4 | TGTGCCAGCAGCACCGGGACTAGCGGGTTCACAGATACGCAGTATTTT | CASSTGTSGFTDTQYF
. | 15 | TRBJ2-1 | TRBD2 | TRBV11-2 | TGTGCCAGCAGCCCCGGGACTAGCGGGAATAATGAGCAGTTCTTC | CASSPGTSGNNEQFF
. | 15 | TRBJ2-5 | . | TRBV7-2 | TGTGCCAGCAGCCAATCCGGGGGACCCCAAGAGACCCAGTACTTC | CASSQSGGPQETQYF
. | 16 | TRBJ2-5 | TRBD2 | TRBV7-2 | TGTGCCAGCAGCTTAATAGCGGGGGGGCCTATTGAGACCCAGTACTTC | CASSLIAGGPIETQYF
. | 16 | TRBJ2-3 | . | TRBV6-6 | TGTGCCAGCAGTTACTCAGCAGCTATGGGCACAGATACGCAGTATTTT | CASSYSAAMGTDTQYF
few | 14 | TRBJ1-4 | . | TRBV28 | TGTGCCAGCAGTTTTTCAGGGGTGGGTGAAAAACTGTTTTTT | CASSFSGVGEKLFF